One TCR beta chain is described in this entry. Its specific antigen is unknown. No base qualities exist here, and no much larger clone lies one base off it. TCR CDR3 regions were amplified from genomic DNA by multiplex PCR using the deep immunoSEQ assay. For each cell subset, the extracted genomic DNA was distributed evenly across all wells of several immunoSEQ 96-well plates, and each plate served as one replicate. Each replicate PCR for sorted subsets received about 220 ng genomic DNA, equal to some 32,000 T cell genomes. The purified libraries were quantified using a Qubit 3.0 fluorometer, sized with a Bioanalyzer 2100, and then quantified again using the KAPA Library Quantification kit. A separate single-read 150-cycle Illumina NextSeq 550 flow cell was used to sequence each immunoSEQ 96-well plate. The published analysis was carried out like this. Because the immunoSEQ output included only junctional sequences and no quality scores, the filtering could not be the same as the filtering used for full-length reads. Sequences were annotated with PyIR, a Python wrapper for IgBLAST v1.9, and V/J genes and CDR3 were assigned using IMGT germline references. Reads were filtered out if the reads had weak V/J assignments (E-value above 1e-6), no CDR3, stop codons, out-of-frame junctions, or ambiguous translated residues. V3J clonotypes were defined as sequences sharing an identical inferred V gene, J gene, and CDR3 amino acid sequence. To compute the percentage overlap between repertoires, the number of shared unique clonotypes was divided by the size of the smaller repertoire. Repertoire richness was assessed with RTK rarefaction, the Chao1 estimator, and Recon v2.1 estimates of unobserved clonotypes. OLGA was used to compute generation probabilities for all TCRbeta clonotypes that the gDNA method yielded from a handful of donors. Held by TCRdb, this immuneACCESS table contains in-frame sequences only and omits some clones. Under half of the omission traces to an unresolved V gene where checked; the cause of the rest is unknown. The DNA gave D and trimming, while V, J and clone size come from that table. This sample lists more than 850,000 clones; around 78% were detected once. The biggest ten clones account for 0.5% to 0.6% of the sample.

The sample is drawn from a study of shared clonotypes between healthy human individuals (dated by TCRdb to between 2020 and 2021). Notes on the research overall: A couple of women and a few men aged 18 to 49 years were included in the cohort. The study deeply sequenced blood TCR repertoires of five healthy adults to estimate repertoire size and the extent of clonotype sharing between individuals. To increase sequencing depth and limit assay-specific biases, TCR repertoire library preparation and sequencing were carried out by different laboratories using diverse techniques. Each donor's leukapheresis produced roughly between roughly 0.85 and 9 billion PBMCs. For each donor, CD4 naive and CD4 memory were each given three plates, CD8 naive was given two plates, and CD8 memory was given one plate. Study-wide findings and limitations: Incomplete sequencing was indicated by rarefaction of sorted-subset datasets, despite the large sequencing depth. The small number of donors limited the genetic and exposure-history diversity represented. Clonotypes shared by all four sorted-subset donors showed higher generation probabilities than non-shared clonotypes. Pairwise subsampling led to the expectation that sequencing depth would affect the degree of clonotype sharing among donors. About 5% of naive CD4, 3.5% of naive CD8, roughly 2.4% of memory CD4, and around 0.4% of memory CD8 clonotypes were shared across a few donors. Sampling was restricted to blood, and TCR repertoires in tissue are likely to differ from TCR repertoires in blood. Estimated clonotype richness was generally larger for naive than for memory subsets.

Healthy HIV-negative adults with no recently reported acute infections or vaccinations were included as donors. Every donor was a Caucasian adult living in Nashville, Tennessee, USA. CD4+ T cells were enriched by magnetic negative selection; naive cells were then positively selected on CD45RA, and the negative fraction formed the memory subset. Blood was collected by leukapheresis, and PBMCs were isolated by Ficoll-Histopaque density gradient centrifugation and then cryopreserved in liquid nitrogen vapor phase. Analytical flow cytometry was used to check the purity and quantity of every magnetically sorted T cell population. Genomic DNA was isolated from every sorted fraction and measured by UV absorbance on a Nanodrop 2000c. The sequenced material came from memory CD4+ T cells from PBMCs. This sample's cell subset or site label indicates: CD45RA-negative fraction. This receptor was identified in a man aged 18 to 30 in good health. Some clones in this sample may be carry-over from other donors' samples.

The CDR3 protein: CSALPGDTQYF. The bases read TGCAGCGCCCTTCCTGGAGATACGCAGTATTTT. Recombination joined TRBV29-1 with TRBJ2-3; the D gene remains uncertain. Between the V and J ends, shortened by 7 bases and 5 bases respectively, the junction contains 10 bases. CDR1 SQVTM and CDR2 ANQGSEA are derived from the germline V gene. From the cysteine through the phenylalanine, the CDR3 covers 11 amino acids. Only CDR3 DNA is held: 33 bases, read in frame from base 1.